This paragraph covers one TCR beta chain sequence. These data are taken from a study of blood T cell repertoires in COVID-19. Turning to the study itself: Samples representing acute and convalescent COVID-19 were sourced from the United States, Italy and Spain. In each case, the material was cDNA or gDNA derived from T cells, B-cell-depleted T cells, or PBMCs.

Germline V CDR1 and CDR2: SGHRS, YFSETQ. Trimming shortened V by 0 bases and J by 2 bases, and 11 bases separated the two germline ends. This CDR3 comprises 15 residues. In the authors' workflow: Counts of nucleated cells, estimated from reference gene primer amplification, were obtained. Profiled with immunoSEQ multiplex PCR; TCRdb holds only in-frame clones, not every one. V and J calls and clone size follow that table, whereas D and trimming were derived from the DNA. The sample yields some 250,000 clones, more than 75% seen once. Sequencing was performed on peripheral blood. The V call is TRBV5-1, the J call TRBJ1-2; unclear D gene. The sequence was obtained from an elderly man with acute or convalescent COVID-19. CDR3 DNA sequence: TGCGCCAGCAGCTTGGCCGTCGAGGAGAACTATGGCTACACCTTC. This codes for CASSLAVEENYGYTF.